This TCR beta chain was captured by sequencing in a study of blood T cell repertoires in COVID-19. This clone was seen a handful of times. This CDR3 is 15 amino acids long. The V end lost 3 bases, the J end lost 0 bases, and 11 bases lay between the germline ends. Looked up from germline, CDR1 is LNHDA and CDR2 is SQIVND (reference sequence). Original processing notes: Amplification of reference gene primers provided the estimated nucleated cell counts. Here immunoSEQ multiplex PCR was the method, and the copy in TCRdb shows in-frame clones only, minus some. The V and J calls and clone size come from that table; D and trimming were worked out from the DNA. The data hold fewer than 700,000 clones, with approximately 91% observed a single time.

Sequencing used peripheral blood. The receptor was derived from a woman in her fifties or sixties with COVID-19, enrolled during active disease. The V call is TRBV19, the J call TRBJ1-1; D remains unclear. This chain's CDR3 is CASSMRAFLNTEAFF. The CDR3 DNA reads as TGTGCCAGTAGTATGCGCGCTTTCTTGAACACTGAAGCTTTCTTT.